This T cell receptor beta chain stems from a study of control samples from healthy donors and cancer patients. Data came from immunoSEQ multiplex PCR; TCRdb stores just in-frame clones and leaves some out. The data contain 70,000 to 90,000 clones, 70% to 90% of them seen just once; the ten biggest clones take up 1.9%. Germline V gene sequence: CDR1 MDHEN, CDR2 SYDVKM. The V and J ends lost 6 bases and 0 bases respectively, with 18 bases between them. This CDR3 is built from 18 residues. The sample consisted of PBMCs. This sequence joins TRBV28 and TRBJ1-6, with D possibly being TRBD1 (5 bases). The source of this sequence is a woman aged 55 to 70 with head and neck cancer. CDR3 in DNA: TGTGCCAGCAGCCCCTCTAGGGGTCTCGGCTCCTATAATTCACCCCTCCACTTT. Translated, it gives CASSPSRGLGSYNSPLHF.